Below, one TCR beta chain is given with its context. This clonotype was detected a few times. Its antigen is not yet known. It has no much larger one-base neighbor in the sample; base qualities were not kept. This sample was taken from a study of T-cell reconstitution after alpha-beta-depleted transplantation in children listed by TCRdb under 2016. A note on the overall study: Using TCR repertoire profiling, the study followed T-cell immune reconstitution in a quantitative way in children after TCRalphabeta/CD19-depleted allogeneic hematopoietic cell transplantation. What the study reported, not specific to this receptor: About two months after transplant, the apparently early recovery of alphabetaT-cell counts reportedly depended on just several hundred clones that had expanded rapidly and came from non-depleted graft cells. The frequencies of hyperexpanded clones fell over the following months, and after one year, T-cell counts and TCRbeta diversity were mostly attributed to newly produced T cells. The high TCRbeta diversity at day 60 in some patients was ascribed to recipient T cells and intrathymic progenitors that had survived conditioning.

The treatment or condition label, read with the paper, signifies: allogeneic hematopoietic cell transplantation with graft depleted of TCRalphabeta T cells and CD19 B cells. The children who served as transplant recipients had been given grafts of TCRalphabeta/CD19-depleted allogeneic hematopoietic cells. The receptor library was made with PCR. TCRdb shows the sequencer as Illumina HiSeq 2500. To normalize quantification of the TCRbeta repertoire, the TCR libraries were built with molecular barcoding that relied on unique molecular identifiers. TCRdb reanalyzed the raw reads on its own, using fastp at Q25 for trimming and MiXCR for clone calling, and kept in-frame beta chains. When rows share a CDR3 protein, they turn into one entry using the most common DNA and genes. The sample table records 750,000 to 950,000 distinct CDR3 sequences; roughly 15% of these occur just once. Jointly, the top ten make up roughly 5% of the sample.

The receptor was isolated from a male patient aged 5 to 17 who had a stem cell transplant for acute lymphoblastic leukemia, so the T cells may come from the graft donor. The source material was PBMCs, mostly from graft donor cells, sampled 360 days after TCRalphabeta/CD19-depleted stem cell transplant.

The nucleotide sequence is TGTGCCAGCAGCGTAGTTCTAGCGGGAGGATCGCAGTATTTT. Translated, it gives CASSVVLAGGSQYF. This chain joins TRBV9 to TRBJ2-3; 11 bases in the middle match TRBD2. Clipping removes 0 bases from V and 10 bases from J, with 4 as the unmatched junction base count. Inclusive of the bounding cysteine and phenylalanine, the CDR3 is 14 residues long. Just the 42-base CDR3 DNA is kept, in frame starting at base 1. CDR1 and CDR2 are drawn from the germline V gene: SGDLS, YYNGEE.